The 5 T cell receptor beta chains below all came from one sample that was sequenced in a study of spatial heterogeneity in lung cancer. Findings of the study overall: Tumor mutation count correlated with how many alpha and beta TCRs expanded intratumorally.

These receptors are not linked to any known antigen. The time point: sample taken at primary tumor resection. TCRdb re-analysed the 5' RACE reads in MiXCR, keeping a single row per CDR3 protein. The sample consists of about 13,000 distinct CDR3 sequences, 5.1% of them appearing once. The material was lung tumor tissue, obtained at surgery. The source of these receptors is a male donor with early-stage non-small cell lung cancer.

This clonotype was seen repeatedly, ten times or more. For a library built for alpha chains, this beta chain is a stray read; little rests on its size. This sequence joins TRBV7-2 and TRBJ1-5; D not certain. Between the trimmed V and J ends, which lost 0 bases and 4 bases, there was a span of 4 bases. The CDR3 contains 13 residues. Looked up from germline, CDR1 is SGHTA and CDR2 is FQGNSA. In nucleotides, the CDR3 is TGTGCCAGCAGCTTAGCACCAAATCAGCCCCAGCATTTT. Amino acid sequence: CASSLAPNQPQHF. The full variable domain, its missing parts supplied by reference TRBV7-2 and TRBJ1-5, is GAGVSQSPSNKVTEKGKDVELRCDPISGHTALYWYRQSLGQGLEFLIYFQGNSAPDKSGLPSDRFSAERTGGSVSTLTIQRTQQEDSAVYLCASSLAPNQPQHFGDGTRLSIL.

This clonotype is medium-sized in the sample. The library was built for alpha chains, so this beta chain is an off-target read and its size means little. V is TRBV6-5 and J is TRBJ1-6; D ambiguous. This CDR3 contains 13 residues. Germline V gives CDR1 MNHEY, CDR2 SVGAGI. V was trimmed by 4 bases and J by 7 bases, leaving 8 bases between them. In nucleotides, the CDR3 is TGTGCCAGCAGTTTATACCTGAATTCACCCCTCCACTTT. Translated: CASSLYLNSPLHF.

This clonotype was seen only a few times. The library was built for alpha chains, so this beta chain is an off-target read and its size means little. The rearrangement uses TRBV10-3 and TRBJ2-7, with 7 bases identical to TRBD1. Germline CDR1 ENHRY, CDR2 SYGVKD. The CDR3 is 12 amino acids. Germline trimming cut 4 bases from V and 7 bases from J; bases unmatched to any gene: 4. The CDR3 coding sequence is TGTGCCATCAGTGCGACAGGGAAAGAGCAGTACTTC. Amino acids: CAISATGKEQYF.

This clonotype was detected many times. Because the library targeted alpha chains, this beta chain is an off-target read whose size means little. CDR3 coding DNA: TGTGCCGAAAAGGAACTAGCGGGGGCAGATACGCAGTATTTT. Amino acid sequence: CAEKELAGADTQYF. The V call is TRBV2, the J call TRBJ2-3, with 11 positions matching TRBD2. The germline CDR1 and CDR2 sequences are SNHLY and FYNNEI. The junction had 8 bases not matched to a gene; V was cut back by 11 bases and J by 4 bases. The length of the CDR3 is 14 residues.

In its sample, this clonotype is medium-sized. The library was prepared for alpha chains; this beta chain is a stray read, so its frequency means little. The chain is built from TRBV30 and TRBJ1-1; perhaps TRBD1 as D (5 bases). V gave up 3 bases and J gave up 8 bases, with 13 bases separating them. The CDR3 covers 12 residues. Looked up from germline, CDR1 is GTSNPN and CDR2 is SVGIG (reference sequence). The CDR3 coding sequence is TGTGCCTGGAGGCAGAGCAAGGGGGAAGCTTTCTTT. Its translation: CAWRQSKGEAFF.